This entry features one TCR beta chain sequence. The antigen is unknown. A read error may account for a junction end that differs from germline. It was through 5'RACE template switching that TCR cDNA was made, with a universal primer site and UMIs added. One entry per CDR3 protein results from TCRdb running MiXCR on the 5' RACE reads. The profile shows tens of thousands of distinct CDR3 sequences, 4% to 4.5% of them singletons. Germline CDR1 reads MGHRA; CDR2 reads YSYEKL. CDR3 length: 14 residues. The data were obtained in a study of T cells after yellow fever vaccination. Study summary: SMART-Seq v4 Ultra Low Input served to prepare low-cell-number fractions. Study-wide findings and caveats: Repertoires sorted by FACS could include abundant clonotypes that are contaminants from the bulk population. A small share of clonotypes appeared in both CD4 and CD8 compartments.

This sequence was found in a young man who received the YFV17D yellow fever vaccine. The genes are TRBV4-1 and TRBJ2-2; D is undetermined. The input for sequencing was CD8+ T cells sorted from PBMCs, taken 5 days after the yellow fever booster vaccination. CDR3 nucleotide sequence: TGTGCCATCAGCCCCGGGCTGCTCAGCGGGGAGCTGTTTTTT. It is translated as CAISPGLLSGELFF.